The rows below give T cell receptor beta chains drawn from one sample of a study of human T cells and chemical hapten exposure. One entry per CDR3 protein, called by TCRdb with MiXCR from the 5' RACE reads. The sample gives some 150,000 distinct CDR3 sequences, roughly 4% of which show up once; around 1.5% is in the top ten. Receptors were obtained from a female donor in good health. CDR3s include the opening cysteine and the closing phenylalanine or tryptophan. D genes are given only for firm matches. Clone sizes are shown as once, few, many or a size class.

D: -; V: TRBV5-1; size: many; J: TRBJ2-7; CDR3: CASSFGPGSEQYF; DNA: TGCGCCAGCAGCTTCGGACCGGGCAGCGAGCAGTACTTC
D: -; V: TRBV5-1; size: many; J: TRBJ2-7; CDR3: CASSAGLTSSYEQYF; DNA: TGCGCCAGCAGTGCTGGACTGACGAGCTCCTACGAGCAGTACTTC
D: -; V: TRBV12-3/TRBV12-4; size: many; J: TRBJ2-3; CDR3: CASSLFRDGDTQYF; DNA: TGTGCCAGCAGTCTATTCCGGGACGGGGATACGCAGTATTTT
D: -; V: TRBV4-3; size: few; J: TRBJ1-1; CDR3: CASSQDGGGYTEAFF; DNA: TGCGCCAGCAGCCAAGATGGGGGGGGGTACACTGAAGCTTTCTTT
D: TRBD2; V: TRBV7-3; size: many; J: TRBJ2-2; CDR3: CASSFASGGANTGELFF; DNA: TGTGCCAGCAGCTTCGCTAGCGGGGGTGCGAACACCGGGGAGCTGTTTTTT
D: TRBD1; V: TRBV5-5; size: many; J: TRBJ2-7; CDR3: CASSFGTGAYEQYF; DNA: TGTGCCAGCAGCTTCGGGACAGGGGCCTACGAGCAGTACTTC
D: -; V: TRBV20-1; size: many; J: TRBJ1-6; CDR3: CSARDLWADNDNSPLHF; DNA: TGCAGTGCTAGAGATTTGTGGGCGGATAATGATAATTCACCCCTCCACTTT
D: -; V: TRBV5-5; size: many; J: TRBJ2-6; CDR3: CASSPRSGQVHSGANVLTF; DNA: TGTGCCAGCTCCCCTCGATCGGGGCAGGTCCACTCTGGGGCCAACGTCCTGACTTTC
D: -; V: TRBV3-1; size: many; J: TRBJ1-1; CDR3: CASSQGGGYAEAFF; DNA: TGTGCCAGCAGCCAAGGAGGCGGGTACGCTGAAGCTTTCTTT
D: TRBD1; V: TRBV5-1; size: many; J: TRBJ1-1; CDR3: CASSLDSRTGEAFF; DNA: TGCGCCAGCAGCTTGGACTCTAGGACAGGTGAAGCTTTCTTT
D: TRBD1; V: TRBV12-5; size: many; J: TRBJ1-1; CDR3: CASGPDRGVEAFF; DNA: TGTGCTAGTGGCCCGGACAGGGGGGTTGAAGCTTTCTTT
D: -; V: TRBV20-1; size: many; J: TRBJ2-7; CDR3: CSAEDAGYEQYF; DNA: TGCAGTGCCGAGGACGCGGGGTACGAGCAGTACTTC
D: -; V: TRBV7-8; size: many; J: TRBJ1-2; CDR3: CASSWTRGNGYTF; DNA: TGTGCCAGCAGCTGGACCAGGGGCAATGGCTACACCTTC
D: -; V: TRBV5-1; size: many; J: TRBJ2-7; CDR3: CASSSDSPDEQYF; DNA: TGCGCCAGCAGCTCGGACAGTCCAGACGAGCAGTACTTC
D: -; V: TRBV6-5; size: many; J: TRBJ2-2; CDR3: CASSYSSVAGELFF; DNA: TGTGCCAGCAGTTATTCCTCGGTAGCCGGGGAGCTGTTTTTT
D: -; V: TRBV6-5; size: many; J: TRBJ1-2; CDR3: CASRPDRNYGYTF; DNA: TGTGCCAGCAGACCGGACCGTAACTATGGCTACACCTTC
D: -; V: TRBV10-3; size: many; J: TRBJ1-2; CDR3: CAITPGGDGYTF; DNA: TGTGCCATCACCCCGGGGGGCGATGGCTACACCTTC
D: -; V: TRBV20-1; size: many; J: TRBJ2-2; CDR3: CSAEGAGELFF; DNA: TGCAGTGCCGAAGGGGCCGGGGAGCTGTTTTTT
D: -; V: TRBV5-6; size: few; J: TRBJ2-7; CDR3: CASRGQTYEQYF; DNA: TGTGCCAGCAGGGGGCAAACCTACGAGCAGTACTTC
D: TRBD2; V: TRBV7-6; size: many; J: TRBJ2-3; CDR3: CASSPTSGAPADTQYF; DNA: TGTGCCAGCAGCCCGACTAGCGGGGCCCCCGCAGATACGCAGTATTTT
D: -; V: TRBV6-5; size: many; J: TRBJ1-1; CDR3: CASRPTGPNTEAFF; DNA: TGTGCCAGCAGGCCGACAGGACCAAACACTGAAGCTTTCTTT
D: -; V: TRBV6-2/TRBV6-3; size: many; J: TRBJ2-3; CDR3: CASSLGGDADTQYF; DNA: TGTGCCAGCAGTCTGGGGGGCGACGCAGATACGCAGTATTTT
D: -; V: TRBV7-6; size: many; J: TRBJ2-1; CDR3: CASSHSVEQFF; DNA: TGTGCCAGCAGCCACTCGGTTGAGCAGTTCTTC
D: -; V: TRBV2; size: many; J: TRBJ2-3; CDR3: CASSDQTYTDTQYF; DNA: TGTGCCAGCAGTGACCAAACCTACACAGATACGCAGTATTTT
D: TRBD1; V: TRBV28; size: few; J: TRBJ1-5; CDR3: CASSSEGQGGKNQPQHF; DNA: TGTGCCAGCAGTTCTGAGGGACAGGGGGGTAAGAATCAGCCCCAGCATTTT
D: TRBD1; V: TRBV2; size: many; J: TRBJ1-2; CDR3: CASSEVGTGAGGGYTF; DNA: TGTGCCAGCAGTGAAGTTGGGACAGGGGCCGGGGGTGGCTACACCTTC
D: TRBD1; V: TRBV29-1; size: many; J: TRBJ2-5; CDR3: CSVGQGQETQYF; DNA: TGCAGCGTAGGACAGGGGCAAGAGACCCAGTACTTC
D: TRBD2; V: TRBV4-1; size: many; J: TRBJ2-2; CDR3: CASSQLLADYTGELFF; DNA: TGCGCCAGCAGCCAACTCCTAGCGGATTACACCGGGGAGCTGTTTTTT
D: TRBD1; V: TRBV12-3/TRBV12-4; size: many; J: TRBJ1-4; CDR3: CASSPQGSGDEKLFF; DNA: TGTGCCAGCAGTCCACAGGGGTCAGGGGATGAAAAACTGTTTTTT
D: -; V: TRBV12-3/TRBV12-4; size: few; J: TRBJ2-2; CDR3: CASSHGPGGTGELFF; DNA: TGTGCCAGCAGTCATGGGCCCGGTGGGACCGGGGAGCTGTTTTTT
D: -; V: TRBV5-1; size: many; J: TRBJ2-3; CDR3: CASSLGGKSTDTQYF; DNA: TGCGCCAGCAGCTTGGGAGGGAAGAGCACAGATACGCAGTATTTT
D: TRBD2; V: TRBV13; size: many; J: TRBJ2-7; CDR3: CASNLKRGSSYEQYF; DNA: TGTGCCAGCAACCTTAAGCGGGGGAGCTCCTACGAGCAGTACTTC
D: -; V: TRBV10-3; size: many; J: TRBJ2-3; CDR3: CASEQGSSTDTQYF; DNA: TGTGCCAGCGAACAGGGCTCTAGCACAGATACGCAGTATTTT
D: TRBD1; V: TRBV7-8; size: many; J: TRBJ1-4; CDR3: CASSTHRGAKEKLFF; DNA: TGTGCCAGCAGTACCCACAGGGGGGCAAAAGAAAAACTGTTTTTT
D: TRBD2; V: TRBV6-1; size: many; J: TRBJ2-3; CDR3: CASSLLAGGVDTQYF; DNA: TGTGCCAGCAGCCTACTAGCGGGGGGAGTAGATACGCAGTATTTT
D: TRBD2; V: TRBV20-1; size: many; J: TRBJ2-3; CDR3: CSAGTKVPGLAKFLGTDTQYF; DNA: TGCAGTGCCGGGACGAAAGTTCCGGGACTAGCGAAGTTTCTTGGCACAGATACGCAGTATTTT
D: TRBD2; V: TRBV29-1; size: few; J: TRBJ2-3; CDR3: CSGTSASDTQYF; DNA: TGCAGCGGGACTAGTGCGTCGGATACGCAGTATTTT
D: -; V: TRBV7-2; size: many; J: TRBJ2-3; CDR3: CASSLVTRTDTQYF; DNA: TGTGCCAGCAGCTTAGTGACACGCACAGATACGCAGTATTTT